This TCR beta chain was sequenced during a study of spatial heterogeneity in lung cancer. Study in general: Raw reads showed each unique TCR and UMI combination turning up more than ten times on average.

TCRdb reprocessed the 5' RACE reads via MiXCR and lists one record per CDR3 protein. Among more than 75,000 distinct CDR3 sequences listed, just under 20% were seen once. Time point given: blood at routine non-recurrence follow-up after resection. No cells were sorted before sequencing. The whole RNA sequenced was extracted from tumor, nontumor lung or frozen PBMC. The TCR was taken from a male donor with early-stage non-small cell lung cancer. The material was PBMCs, obtained at follow-up.

CDR3 sequence reads: CASSLAPSFAGVSNEQFF. The CDR3 nucleotides are TGTGCCAGCAGCTTAGCCCCCTCCTTTGCGGGAGTGAGCAATGAGCAGTTCTTC. The genes are TRBV7-2 and TRBJ2-1; 7 bases are a match to TRBD2. V dropped 0 bases and J dropped 6; count of bases not matched to a gene: 14. The CDR3 loop spans 18 amino acids. Germline assignment: CDR1 SGHTA and CDR2 FQGNSA.